This T cell receptor beta chain derives from a study of T cells generated in artificial thymic organoids. Study observations and caveats: Organoid-derived CD8 T cells had diversity comparable to thymic and blood naive cells.

Details on this clonotype: Its target is not known.

The CDR3 contains 11 residues. V was pared by 0 bases and J by 5 bases, with 2 bases between. The germline gives CDR1 LGHNA, CDR2 YNFKEQ. Reverse primers in the TRAC or TRBC constant regions drove separate semi-nested PCRs for TCRalpha and TCRbeta. cDNA synthesis used roughly 3.5 to 500 ng of total RNA. TCRdb ran MiXCR on the 5' RACE reads and lists one entry per CDR3 protein. The repertoire consists of approximately 7,700 distinct CDR3 sequences, with roughly a quarter occurring once and the leading ten covering about 3%. The organoids combined MS5 murine stromal cells carrying human DLL1 with human hematopoietic stem and progenitor cells. Organoids were seeded with FACS-purified CD34+CD3- stem and progenitor cells depleted of residual T cells. Sorted CD3+TCRalphabeta+CD8 single positive cells from organoids and thymus were used for RNA. Total RNA came from approximately 40,000 to 200,000 sorted cells.

This sequence was found in a human donor who gave cord blood stem cells for thymic organoid culture, a cardiac surgery patient who gave postnatal thymus, or a blood donor (not recorded which). The sequenced sample was naive CD8+ T cells grown in artificial thymic organoids from cord blood stem and progenitor cells. The subset: CD3+TCRalphabeta+CD8SP T cells; for blood, CD45RO-CCR7+ naive CD8+ T cells. The chain employs TRBV4-2 and TRBJ2-7; D uncertain. In DNA form, the CDR3 reads TGTGCCAGCAGCCAAGACCACGAGCAGTACTTC. This gives the protein CASSQDHEQYF.